This note documents a single T cell receptor beta chain sequence. The antigen is undetermined. TCRdb re-called the 5' RACE reads through MiXCR, storing one row per CDR3 protein. The sample has a few hundred thousand distinct CDR3 sequences, roughly 9.5% seen once. The data were obtained in a study of identical twins. Overall study results and limits: In cord blood, abundant beta clonotypes had fewer insertions; memory showed no trend. Within beta out-of-frame sequences, the excess sharing observed between twins was weaker.

CDR1 LGHNA and CDR2 YNFKEQ come from the germline V gene. The V end was cut by 3 bases, the J end by 1 base, with 10 bases between. The CDR3 loop spans 14 amino acids. These data were likewise used in another study, on yellow fever vaccine responses in identical twins.

The V gene is TRBV4-2, the J gene TRBJ2-7; no clear D gene. This sequence was found in a young woman in good health. The source material was PBMCs. This chain's CDR3 is CASSQQAASYEQYF. The CDR3 DNA is TGTGCCAGCAGCCAGCAGGCAGCTTCCTACGAGCAGTACTTC.